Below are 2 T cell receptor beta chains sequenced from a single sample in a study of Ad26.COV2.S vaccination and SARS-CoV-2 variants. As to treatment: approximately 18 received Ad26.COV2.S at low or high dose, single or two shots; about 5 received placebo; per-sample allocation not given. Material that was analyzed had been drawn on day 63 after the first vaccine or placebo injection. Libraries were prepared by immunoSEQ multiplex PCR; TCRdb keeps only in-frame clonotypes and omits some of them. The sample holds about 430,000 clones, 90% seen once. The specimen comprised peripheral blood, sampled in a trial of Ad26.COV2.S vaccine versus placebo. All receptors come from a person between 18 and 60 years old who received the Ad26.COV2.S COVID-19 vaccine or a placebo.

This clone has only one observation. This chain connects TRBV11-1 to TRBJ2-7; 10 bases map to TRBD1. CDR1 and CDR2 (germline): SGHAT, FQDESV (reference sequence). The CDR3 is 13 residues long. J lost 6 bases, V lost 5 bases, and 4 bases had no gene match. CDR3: CASSPGQGGEQYF. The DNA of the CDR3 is TGTGCCAGCAGCCCAGGACAGGGGGGCGAGCAGTACTTC. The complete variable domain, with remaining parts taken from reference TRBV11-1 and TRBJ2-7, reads EAEVAQSPRYKITEKSQAVAFWCDPISGHATLYWYRQILGQGPELLVQFQDESVVDDSQLPKDRFSAERLKGVDSTLKIQPAELGDSAMYLCASSPGQGGEQYFGPGTRLTVT.

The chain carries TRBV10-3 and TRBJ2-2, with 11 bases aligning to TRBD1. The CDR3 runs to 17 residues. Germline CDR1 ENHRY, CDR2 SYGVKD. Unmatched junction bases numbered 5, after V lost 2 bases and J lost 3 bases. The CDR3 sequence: CAISEGQGAPYTGELFF. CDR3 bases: TGTGCCATCAGTGAGGGACAGGGGGCTCCCTACACCGGGGAGCTGTTTTTT.